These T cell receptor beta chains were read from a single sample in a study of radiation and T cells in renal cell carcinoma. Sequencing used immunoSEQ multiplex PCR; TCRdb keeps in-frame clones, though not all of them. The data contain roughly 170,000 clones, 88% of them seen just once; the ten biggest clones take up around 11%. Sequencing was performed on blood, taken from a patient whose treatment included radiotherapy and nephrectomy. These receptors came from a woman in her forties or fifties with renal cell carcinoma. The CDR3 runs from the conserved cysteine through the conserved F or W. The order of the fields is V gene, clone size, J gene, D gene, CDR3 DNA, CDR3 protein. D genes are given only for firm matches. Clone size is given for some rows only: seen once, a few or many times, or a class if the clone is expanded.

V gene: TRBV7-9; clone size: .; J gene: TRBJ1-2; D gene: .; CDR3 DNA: TGTGCCAGCGAACCCCCAGGAACCTATGGCTACACCTTC; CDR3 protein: CASEPPGTYGYTF
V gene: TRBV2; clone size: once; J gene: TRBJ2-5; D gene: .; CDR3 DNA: TGTGCCAGCAGGGCCCCTCCCGGGGTCCAAGAGACCCAGTACTTC; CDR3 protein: CASRAPPGVQETQYF
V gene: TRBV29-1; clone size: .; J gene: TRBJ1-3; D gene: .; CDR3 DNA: TGCAGCGTGGCCAAGAGCTCTGGAAACACCATATATTTT; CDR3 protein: CSVAKSSGNTIYF
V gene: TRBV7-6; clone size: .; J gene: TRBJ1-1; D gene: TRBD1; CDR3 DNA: TGTGCCAGCAGCTTAGGAGGACAGGCGAACACTGAAGCTTTCTTT; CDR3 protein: CASSLGGQANTEAFF
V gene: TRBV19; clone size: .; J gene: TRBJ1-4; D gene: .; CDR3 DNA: TGTGCCAGTAGTACGGACATTATTGAAAAACTGTTTTTT; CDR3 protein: CASSTDIIEKLFF
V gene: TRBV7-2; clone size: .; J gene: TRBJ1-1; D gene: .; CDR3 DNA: TGTGCCAGCAGCTTTCGTCAGGGGAACACTGAAGCTTTCTTT; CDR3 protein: CASSFRQGNTEAFF
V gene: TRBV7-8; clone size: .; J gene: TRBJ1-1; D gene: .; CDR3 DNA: TGTGCCAGCAGCTTAGCCAGGGCGTTGGAGGCTTTCTTT; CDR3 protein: CASSLARALEAFF
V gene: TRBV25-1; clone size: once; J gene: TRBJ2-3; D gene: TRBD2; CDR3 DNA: TGTGCCACAAGCGGGGGGCTAGGGAAAGCAGATACGCAGTATTTT; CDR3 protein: CATSGGLGKADTQYF
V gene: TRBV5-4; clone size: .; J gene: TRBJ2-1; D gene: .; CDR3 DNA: TGTGCCAGCAGCTCAGCTCGGGACCTTCCCTACAATGAGCAGTTCTTC; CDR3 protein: CASSSARDLPYNEQFF
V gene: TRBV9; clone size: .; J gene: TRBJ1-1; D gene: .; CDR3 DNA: TGTGCCAGCAGCGTAGTCCAAACGATGAACACTGAAGCTTTCTTT; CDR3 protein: CASSVVQTMNTEAFF
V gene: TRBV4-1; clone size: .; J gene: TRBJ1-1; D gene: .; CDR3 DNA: TGCGCCAGCAGATTTATTTGGGAGGATGAAGCTTTCTTT; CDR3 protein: CASRFIWEDEAFF
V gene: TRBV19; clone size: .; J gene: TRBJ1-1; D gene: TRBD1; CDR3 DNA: TGTGCCAGTAGTCCTGGGACAGGGGGCATGAACACTGAAGCTTTCTTT; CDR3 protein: CASSPGTGGMNTEAFF
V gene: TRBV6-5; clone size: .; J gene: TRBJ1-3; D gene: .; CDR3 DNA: TGTGCCAGCAGTTACTCGAGGCAGCACTCTGGAAACACCATATATTTT; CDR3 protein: CASSYSRQHSGNTIYF
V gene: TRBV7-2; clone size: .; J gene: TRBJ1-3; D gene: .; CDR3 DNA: TGTGCCAGCAGCTTAGGTCCCCCTGGAAACACCATATATTTT; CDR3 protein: CASSLGPPGNTIYF
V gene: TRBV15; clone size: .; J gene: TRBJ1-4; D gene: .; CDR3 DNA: TGTGCCACCAGCAGAGAAGGGAGCCTGAATGAAAAACTGTTTTTT; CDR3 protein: CATSREGSLNEKLFF
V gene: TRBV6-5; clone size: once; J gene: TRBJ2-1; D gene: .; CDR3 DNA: TGTGCCAGCAGTTACTCGAGTACAGGGTTTATGTTCTTC; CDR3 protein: CASSYSSTGFMFF
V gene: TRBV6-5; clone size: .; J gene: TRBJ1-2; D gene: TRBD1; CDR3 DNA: TGTGCCAGCAGGGGGACAGCTCCCCGGGGCTATGGCTACACCTTC; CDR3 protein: CASRGTAPRGYGYTF
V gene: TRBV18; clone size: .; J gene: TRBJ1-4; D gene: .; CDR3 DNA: TGTGCCAGCTCACCTAGGGGTTGGGACGGAAGAAATGAAAAACTGTTTTTT; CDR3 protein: CASSPRGWDGRNEKLFF
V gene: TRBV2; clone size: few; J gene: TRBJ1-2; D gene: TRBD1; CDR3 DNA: TGTGCCAGCAGCGGACAGGGGGCGGAGTATGGCTACACCTTC; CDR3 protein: CASSGQGAEYGYTF
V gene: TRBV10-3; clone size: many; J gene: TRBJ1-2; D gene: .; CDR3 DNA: TGTGCCATCAGTGGTCCTAAGGATGGCTACACCTTC; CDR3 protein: CAISGPKDGYTF
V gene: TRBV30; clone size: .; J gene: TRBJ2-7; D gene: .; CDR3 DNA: TGTGCCTGGAGTGGGGGATGGAGCTACGAGCAGTACTTC; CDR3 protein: CAWSGGWSYEQYF
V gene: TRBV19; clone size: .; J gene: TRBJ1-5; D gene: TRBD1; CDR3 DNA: TGTGCCAGTAGTCCCTGGACAGGGGACAATCAGCCCCAGCATTTT; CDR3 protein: CASSPWTGDNQPQHF
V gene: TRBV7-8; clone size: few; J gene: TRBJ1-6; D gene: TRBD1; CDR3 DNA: TGTGCCAGCAGCTTATCGACAGGGAATTCACCCCTCCACTTT; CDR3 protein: CASSLSTGNSPLHF
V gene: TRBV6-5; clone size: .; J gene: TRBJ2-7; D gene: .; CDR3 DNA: TGTGCCAGCAGTTACGGTCGTGGACAGAAGCAGTACTTC; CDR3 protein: CASSYGRGQKQYF
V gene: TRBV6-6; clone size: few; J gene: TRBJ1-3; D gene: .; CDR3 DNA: TGTGCCAGCAGTCCACCGCAGAGCTCTGGAAACACCATATATTTT; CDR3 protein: CASSPPQSSGNTIYF
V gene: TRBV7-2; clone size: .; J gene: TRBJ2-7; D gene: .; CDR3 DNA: TGTGCCAGCAGCTTAAGGGGACCCAACGAGCAGTACTTC; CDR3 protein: CASSLRGPNEQYF
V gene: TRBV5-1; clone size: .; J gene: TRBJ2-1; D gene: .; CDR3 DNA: TGCGCCAGCAGCCCCAATGGACCAGGGTTTTCCTACAATGAGCAGTTCTTC; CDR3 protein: CASSPNGPGFSYNEQFF
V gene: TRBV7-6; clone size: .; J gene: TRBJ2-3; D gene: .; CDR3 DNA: TGTGCCAGCAGCTTAACGGGGGGCGCAGATACGCAGTATTTT; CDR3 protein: CASSLTGGADTQYF